This TCR beta chain stems from a study of T cell changes during pregnancy in multiple sclerosis. The protocol was immunoSEQ multiplex PCR, while the TCRdb copy is restricted to in-frame clones and leaves out a portion. The sample has about 110,000 clones, roughly 92% seen once. The germline CDR1 and CDR2 sequences are SGHVS and FQNEAQ. The CDR3 runs 14 residues. Trimming removed 4 bases at V and 11 bases at J, with 17 bases between. The TCR comes from a female donor with multiple sclerosis, enrolled in a pregnancy study. This sample comprised peripheral blood, obtained after pregnancy. J is TRBJ1-4 and V is TRBV7-8; D gene ambiguous. CDR3 nucleotides: TGTGCCAGCAGCTCGACCCGGGAAGGGCGGAAACTGTTTTTT. Protein: CASSSTREGRKLFF.